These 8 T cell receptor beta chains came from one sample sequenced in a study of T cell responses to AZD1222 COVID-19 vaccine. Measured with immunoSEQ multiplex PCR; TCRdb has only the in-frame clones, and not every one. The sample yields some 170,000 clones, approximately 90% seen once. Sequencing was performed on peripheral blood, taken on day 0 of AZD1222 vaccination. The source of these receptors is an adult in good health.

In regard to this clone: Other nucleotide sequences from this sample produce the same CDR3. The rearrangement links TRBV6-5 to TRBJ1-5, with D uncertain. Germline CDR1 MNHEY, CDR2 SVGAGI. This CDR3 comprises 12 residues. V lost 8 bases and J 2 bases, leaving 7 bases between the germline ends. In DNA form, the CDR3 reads TGTGCCAGCCGGCAGGGCAATCAGCCCCAGCATTTT. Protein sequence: CASRQGNQPQHF.

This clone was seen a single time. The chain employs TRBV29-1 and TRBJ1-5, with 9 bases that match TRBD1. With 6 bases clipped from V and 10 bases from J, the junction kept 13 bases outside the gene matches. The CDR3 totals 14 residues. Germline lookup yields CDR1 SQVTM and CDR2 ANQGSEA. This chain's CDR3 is CSVTGTGWGGPQHF. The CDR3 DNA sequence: TGCAGCGTAACCGGGACAGGGTGGGGCGGACCCCAGCATTTT.

The CDR3 region is CSASLAGRTGELFF. CDR3 in DNA: TGCAGTGCTAGTTTAGCGGGGCGCACCGGGGAGCTGTTTTTT. J is TRBJ2-2 and V is TRBV20-1; 8 positions match TRBD2. Germline V gene lookup returns CDR1 DFQATT and CDR2 SNEGSKA (reference sequence). The CDR3 runs to 14 residues. The V and J ends lost 3 bases and 4 bases, in that order; junction bases with no gene match: 4.

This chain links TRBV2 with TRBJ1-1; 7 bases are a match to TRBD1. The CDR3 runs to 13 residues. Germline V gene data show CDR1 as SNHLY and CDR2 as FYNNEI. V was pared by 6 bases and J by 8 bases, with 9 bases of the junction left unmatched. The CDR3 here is CASSSTGVHEAFF. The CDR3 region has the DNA TGTGCCAGCAGCTCCACAGGGGTACACGAAGCTTTCTTT. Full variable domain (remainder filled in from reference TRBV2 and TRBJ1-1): EPEVTQTPSHQVTQMGQEVILRCVPISNHLYFYWYRQILGQKVEFLVSFYNNEISEKSEIFDDQFSVERPDGSNFTLKIRSTKLEDSAMYFCASSSTGVHEAFFGQGTRLTVV.

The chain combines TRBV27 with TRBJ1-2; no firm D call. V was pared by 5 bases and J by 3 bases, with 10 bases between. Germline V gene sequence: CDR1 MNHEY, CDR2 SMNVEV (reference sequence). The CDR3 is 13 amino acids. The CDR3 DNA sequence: TGTGCCAGCAGTCCCAGTGGGCACTATGGCTACACCTTC. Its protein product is CASSPSGHYGYTF.

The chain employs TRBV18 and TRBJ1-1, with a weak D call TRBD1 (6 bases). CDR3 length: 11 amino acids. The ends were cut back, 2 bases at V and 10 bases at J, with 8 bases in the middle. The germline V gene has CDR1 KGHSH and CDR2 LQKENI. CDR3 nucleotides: TGTGCCAGCTCACCAGGGGGGGCAGCTTTCTTT. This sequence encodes CASSPGGAAFF.

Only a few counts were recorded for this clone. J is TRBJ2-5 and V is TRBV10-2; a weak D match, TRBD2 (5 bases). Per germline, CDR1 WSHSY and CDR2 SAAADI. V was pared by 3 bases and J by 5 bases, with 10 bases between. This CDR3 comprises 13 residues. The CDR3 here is CASSERGRETQYF. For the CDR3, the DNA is TGCGCCAGCAGTGAACGGGGTAGGGAGACCCAGTACTTC.

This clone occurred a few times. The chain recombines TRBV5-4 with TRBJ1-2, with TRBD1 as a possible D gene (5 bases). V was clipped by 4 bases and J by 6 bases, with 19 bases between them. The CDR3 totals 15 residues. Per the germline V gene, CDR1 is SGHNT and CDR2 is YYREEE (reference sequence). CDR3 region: CASSPAPGPSDGYTF. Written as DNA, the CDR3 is TGTGCCAGCAGCCCAGCCCCGGGACCCTCGGATGGCTACACCTTC.